This is a list of T cell receptor beta chains from one sample in a study of T cell clonotyping in hematopoietic cell transplantation. The repertoire was sequenced with immunoSEQ multiplex PCR; TCRdb's copy has only in-frame clones and lacks some. The profile shows 15,000 to 20,000 clones, about 84% of them singletons. The specimen was peripheral blood mononuclear cells, collected before stem cell transplant. These TCRs come from a man over 45 with acute myeloid leukemia. Some clones in this sample may be carry-over from other donors' samples. Each CDR3 is given with its conserved first and last residue. A D gene is named only where the DNA matches it firmly. The size entry is marked missing in some rows and otherwise reads once, few, many or a size class.

V gene	clone size	D gene	J gene	CDR3 DNA	CDR3 protein
TRBV27	few	-	TRBJ2-1	TGTGCCACTTCGGCAATCCCAAGCTCCTACAATGAGCAGTTCTTC	CATSAIPSSYNEQFF
TRBV9	-	-	TRBJ2-2	TGTGCCAGCAGCGTAGCAGCAGGGGCCGGGGAGCTGTTTTTT	CASSVAAGAGELFF
TRBV7-9	-	-	TRBJ2-2	TGTGCCAGCAGCCTCGACCCTAAGGCCGGGGAGCTGTTTTTT	CASSLDPKAGELFF
TRBV25-1	-	-	TRBJ1-1	TGTGCCAGCAGTCCGGGACCGGAGATTGAAGCTTTCTTT	CASSPGPEIEAFF
TRBV13	-	TRBD1	TRBJ2-7	TGTGCCAGCAGCTCCCCGGGACAGGGGGTGTACGAGCAGTACTTC	CASSSPGQGVYEQYF
TRBV4-3	few	TRBD1	TRBJ2-3	TGCGCCAGCAGCCATTCCCCGCGACAGGGGGCCGCAGATACGCAGTATTTT	CASSHSPRQGAADTQYF
TRBV30	-	TRBD2	TRBJ2-7	TGTGCCTGGGGATGGGGGGGGTCCTACGAGCAGTACTTC	CAWGWGGSYEQYF
TRBV9	-	TRBD1	TRBJ1-4	TGTGCCAGCAGCGTTAAGACAGGGTGGGATGAAAAACTGTTTTTT	CASSVKTGWDEKLFF
TRBV30	-	-	TRBJ1-5	TGTGCCTGGAGTGTAGGAGGGTTCAATCAGCCCCAGCATTTT	CAWSVGGFNQPQHF
TRBV29-1	once	-	TRBJ1-1	TGCAGCGTTCAGGTGAACACTGAAGCTTTCTTT	CSVQVNTEAFF
TRBV5-6	-	-	TRBJ2-5	TGTGCCAGCAGCTTTCAGGGTCGGGAGACCCAGTACTTC	CASSFQGRETQYF
TRBV4-1	-	-	TRBJ1-3	TGCGCCAGCCGACGCGGGCTCGACGTAGGGAAAACCATATATTTT	CASRRGLDVGKTIYF
TRBV25-1	-	-	TRBJ1-2	TGTGCCAGCAGTGCCCCAGGTCAGGTCTATGGCTACACCTTC	CASSAPGQVYGYTF
TRBV18	once	TRBD1	TRBJ1-1	TGTGCCAGCTCACCACCCGCAGGGGGGATGAACACTGAAGCTTTCTTT	CASSPPAGGMNTEAFF
TRBV20-1	-	-	TRBJ1-1	TGCAGTGCTAGAGAGACCACTGAAGCTTTCTTT	CSARETTEAFF
TRBV5-1	-	-	TRBJ1-5	TGCGCCAGCAGCAAGGAGCCACAGGCGCAGCCCCAGCATTTT	CASSKEPQAQPQHF
TRBV10-3	-	TRBD1	TRBJ1-3	TGTGCCATCAGTACAGGGGGCGCGGACGGAAACACCATATATTTT	CAISTGGADGNTIYF
TRBV6-5	-	-	TRBJ2-7	TGTGCCAGCAGTTACTCGGGGGGAAACGAGCAGTACTTC	CASSYSGGNEQYF
TRBV2	few	-	TRBJ2-2	TGTGCCAGCAGTGAAATCCAGACGAACACCGGGGAGCTGTTTTTT	CASSEIQTNTGELFF
TRBV7-2	few	-	TRBJ1-5	TGTGCCAGCAGCTTAGATGGTAGGGTTGTACAGCCCCAGCATTTT	CASSLDGRVVQPQHF
TRBV5-4	-	-	TRBJ1-2	TGTGCCAGCAGCTTGGATCTGGATGGCTACACCTTC	CASSLDLDGYTF
TRBV19	-	-	TRBJ1-3	TGTGCCAGTAGTGGAAACACCATATATTTT	CASSGNTIYF
TRBV6-5	-	-	TRBJ1-2	TGTGCCAGCAGTTACCAGGCCAGCAACTATGGCTACACCTTC	CASSYQASNYGYTF
TRBV9	-	-	TRBJ1-1	TGTGCCAGCAGCGTACAAGGGAACACTGAAGCTTTCTTT	CASSVQGNTEAFF
TRBV4-3	-	-	TRBJ2-7	TGCGCCAGCCGACCGGAGACAGGCAGCTTCTACGAGCAGTACTTC	CASRPETGSFYEQYF
TRBV2	-	TRBD1	TRBJ1-1	TGTGCCAGCAGTGAAGTGGGAACAGGGGTAATGGGCACTGAAGCTTTCTTT	CASSEVGTGVMGTEAFF
TRBV7-2	-	-	TRBJ2-7	TGTGCCAGCAGCTTAGGTTGGCGGGGCTCCTACGAGCAGTACTTC	CASSLGWRGSYEQYF
TRBV5-4	once	TRBD1	TRBJ1-1	TGTGCCAGCAGCTTGGTCAGGGGGATGAACACTGAAGCTTTCTTT	CASSLVRGMNTEAFF
TRBV7-6	-	TRBD2	TRBJ2-1	TGTGCCAGCAGCTTTGGGCTAGCGGGGGACAATGAGCAGTTCTTC	CASSFGLAGDNEQFF
TRBV19	-	TRBD1	TRBJ1-6	TGTGCCAGTACGAAGGGGGCAGGGGGCGCTTATAATTCACCCCTCCACTTT	CASTKGAGGAYNSPLHF
TRBV7-2	-	-	TRBJ1-2	TGTGCCAGCAGCCCCAGGGCCGTAAACTATGGCTACACCTTC	CASSPRAVNYGYTF
TRBV10-3	-	-	TRBJ1-5	TGTGCCATCAAAGCCACGGGGGCGGGCCAGCCCCAGCATTTT	CAIKATGAGQPQHF
TRBV13	few	TRBD2	TRBJ2-1	TGTGCCAGCAGCTTACTTCGAGCGGGGGGGCAGGATGAGCAGTTCTTC	CASSLLRAGGQDEQFF